A selection of T cell receptor beta chains follows, all from one sample in a study of T cells in Graves' hyperthyroidism and ophthalmopathy. TCRdb fed the multiplex PCR reads into MiXCR, producing one record per CDR3 protein. The table has approximately 210,000 distinct CDR3 sequences, roughly 15% seen once. The sample taken for sequencing was blood. The receptors stem from a man aged 45 to 65 with Graves' hyperthyroidism. The CDR3 runs from the conserved cysteine through the conserved F or W. D genes are given only for firm matches. Where a row states a size, it is once, few, many or the class of an expanded clone; other rows omit it.

V	D	size	J	CDR3	DNA
TRBV7-2	TRBD1	.	TRBJ2-1	CASSKDRGRVEQFF	TGTGCCAGCAGCAAAGACAGGGGCCGGGTTGAGCAGTTCTTC
TRBV7-2	.	many	TRBJ2-2	CASSLEPTRNTGELFF	TGTGCCAGCAGCTTAGAACCTACAAGGAACACCGGGGAGCTGTTTTTT
TRBV5-5	TRBD1	.	TRBJ2-4	CASKSLNRGAKNIQYF	TGTGCCAGCAAAAGCCTTAACAGGGGAGCCAAAAACATTCAGTACTTC
TRBV29-1	TRBD1	many	TRBJ2-7	CSVDGGQGSYEQYF	TGCAGCGTTGATGGGGGACAGGGCTCCTACGAGCAGTACTTC
TRBV4-1	.	.	TRBJ1-1	CASSQAIPPGNTEAFF	TGCGCCAGCAGCCAAGCCATCCCCCCAGGGAACACTGAAGCTTTCTTT
TRBV2	.	many	TRBJ1-5	CASSLEPYSNQPQHF	TGTGCCAGCAGTCTGGAGCCTTATAGCAATCAGCCCCAGCATTTT
TRBV6-6	.	many	TRBJ2-5	CASSYPGQRGTQYF	TGTGCCAGCAGTTACCCGGGACAGCGGGGGACCCAGTACTTC
TRBV24-1	TRBD2	many	TRBJ2-1	CATSEPTSGDYNEQFF	TGTGCCACCAGTGAGCCGACTAGCGGGGACTACAATGAGCAGTTCTTC
TRBV3-1	.	few	TRBJ2-3	CASSQVGRVADTQYF	TGTGCCAGCAGCCAAGTGGGCAGGGTGGCAGATACGCAGTATTTT
TRBV12-3/TRBV12-4	.	few	TRBJ2-1	CASSAEPYNEQFF	TGTGCCAGCAGTGCGGAGCCCTACAATGAGCAGTTCTTC
TRBV12-3/TRBV12-4	.	.	TRBJ2-7	CASSLYEGAAYGQYF	TGTGCCAGCAGTTTATATGAAGGGGCAGCCTACGGGCAGTACTTC
TRBV5-5	.	many	TRBJ1-4	CASSQDSSISNEKLFF	TGTGCCAGCAGCCAGGACTCCAGCATTTCTAATGAAAAACTGTTTTTT
TRBV5-1	.	many	TRBJ2-3	CASSGDNTDTQYF	TGCGCCAGCAGCGGGGACAACACAGATACGCAGTATTTT
TRBV2	.	many	TRBJ2-7	CASSIQGSSNEQYF	TGTGCCAGCAGTATCCAGGGATCATCTAACGAGCAGTACTTC
TRBV30	TRBD2	few	TRBJ2-5	CACPGTSGGETQYF	TGTGCCTGCCCTGGGACTAGCGGTGGGGAGACCCAGTACTTC
TRBV28	.	many	TRBJ2-2	CASTVGGARRTGELFF	TGTGCCAGCACCGTGGGGGGGGCGCGTCGCACCGGGGAGCTGTTTTTT
TRBV7-3	TRBD2	.	TRBJ2-1	CASSATGLAGANEQFF	TGTGCCAGCAGCGCGACGGGACTAGCGGGCGCTAATGAGCAGTTCTTC
TRBV3-1	.	.	TRBJ1-3	CASSPAISGNTIYF	TGTGCCAGCAGCCCCGCCATCTCTGGAAACACCATATATTTT
TRBV24-1	.	.	TRBJ1-2	CATSDPPSTDGYTF	TGTGCCACCAGTGATCCTCCGTCTACGGACGGCTACACCTTC
TRBV20-1	.	many	TRBJ2-7	CSAPRGSYEQYF	TGCAGTGCCCCCCGTGGATCCTACGAGCAGTACTTC
TRBV14	.	few	TRBJ2-3	CASSQDLGRDISDTQYF	TGTGCCAGCAGCCAAGATCTGGGCAGGGATATCTCAGATACGCAGTATTTT
TRBV5-1	.	few	TRBJ2-7	CASSRVGSYEQYF	TGCGCCAGCAGCCGGGTCGGCTCCTACGAGCAGTACTTC
TRBV11-2	.	many	TRBJ1-1	CASSLSDYEAFF	TGTGCCAGCAGCTTATCGGACTATGAAGCTTTCTTT
TRBV20-1	TRBD2	many	TRBJ2-7	CSTRASGIPYEQYF	TGCAGTACCCGAGCTAGCGGGATCCCCTACGAGCAGTACTTC